This T cell receptor (beta chain) was identified in a study of response to subunit inactivated influenza vaccine. This CDR3 is 14 amino acids long. The germline V gene has CDR1 SSHAT and CDR2 FNYEAQ (reference sequence). General observations from the study: Authors suggested each seasonal influenza vaccination recruits few new T cells.

As concerns this clonotype: What it recognizes is unknown. At one end the junction does not follow the germline gene, possibly because of a read error.

Via MiXCR, TCRdb re-called the RT-PCR reads, giving one row per CDR3 protein. This repertoire shows around 480,000 distinct CDR3 sequences, roughly 9.8% found once; its top ten account for approximately 12%. The receptor's source is a man between 50 and 59 years old who received an inactivated influenza vaccine. V is TRBV7-7 and J is TRBJ2-1; TRBD2 matches at 7 bases. Here the sequenced sample was PBMCs from blood, taken around seven weeks after vaccination. The CDR3 DNA is TGTGCTAGCAGCTTAGGGCGTGGGAGGGATGAGCAGTTCTTC. This encodes CASSLGRGRDEQFF. Together with reference TRBV7-7 and TRBJ2-1, the CDR3 gives the full variable domain: GAGVSQSPRYKVTKRGQDVTLRCDPISSHATLYWYQQALGQGPEFLTYFNYEAQPDKSGLPSDRFSAERPEGSISTLTIQRTEQRDSAMYRCASSLGRGRDEQFFGPGTRLTVL.